The entry below describes one T cell receptor (beta chain). The CDR3 contains 13 residues. V trimming: 6 bases; J trimming: 3 bases; junction bases outside the gene matches: 3. Germline V CDR1 and CDR2: MDHEN, SYDVKM. The method was immunoSEQ multiplex PCR; TCRdb's version includes in-frame clones alone and lacks a portion of them. Found here are approximately 500,000 clones, roughly 95% of them singletons; the top ten hold 0.06%. This record comes from a study of shared clonotypes between healthy human individuals. Healthy HIV-negative adults with no recent acute infections or vaccinations were recruited as donors.

Material for sequencing was naive CD4+ T cells sorted from blood. Subset: CD45RA+ positively selected. This clonotype was sampled from a woman under 40 in good health. The chain uses TRBV28 and TRBJ2-7; TRBD1 matches 9 bases. The CDR3 sequence: CASRRDRDYEQYF. CDR3 in DNA: TGTGCCAGCAGGCGGGACAGGGACTACGAGCAGTACTTC.